The 23 T cell receptor beta chains listed next were all sequenced from one sample in a study of blood T cell repertoires in COVID-19. This table comes from immunoSEQ multiplex PCR, and its TCRdb copy is limited to in-frame clones, with some not included. Among 310,000 or so clones listed, roughly 86% were seen once. Sequenced sample: peripheral blood. These TCRs come from a man in his 70s with acute or convalescent COVID-19.

The chain has TRBV7-2 and TRBJ2-7, with D maybe TRBD1 (6 bases). The CDR3 totals 15 residues. V shed 1 base and J shed 6 bases, with 16 bases lying between them. The germline CDR1 and CDR2 sequences are SGHTA and FQGNSA. The CDR3 sequence: CASSLGQAQGSEQYF. The CDR3 nucleotides read TGTGCCAGCAGCTTAGGACAAGCCCAGGGGAGCGAGCAGTACTTC.

The chain joins TRBV4-2 to TRBJ2-7; D might be TRBD2 (5 bases). Trimming stripped 8 bases from V and 2 bases from J, with 10 bases between. In germline, CDR1 is LGHNA, CDR2 YNFKEQ. This CDR3 has 12 residues. The CDR3 DNA reads as TGTGCCAGCCGGGGTTTCACCTACGAGCAGTACTTC. Encoded protein: CASRGFTYEQYF.

The chain joins TRBV10-2 to TRBJ1-2, with D possibly TRBD1 on 5 matching bases. This CDR3 spans 13 amino acids. CDR1 and CDR2 from the germline V gene are WSHSY and SAAADI. Deletions cut 4 bases from V and 5 bases from J, with 11 bases between. CDR3 region: CASSGWTTYGYTF. The CDR3 nucleotides read TGCGCCAGCAGTGGATGGACAACGTATGGCTACACCTTC.

This chain joins TRBV5-6 and TRBJ2-7; the D gene is possibly TRBD2 (6 bases). CDR1 and CDR2 (germline): SGHDT, YYEEEE. The CDR3 contains 14 residues. The V end lost 3 bases, the J end lost 1 base, and 11 bases lay between the germline ends. The CDR3 protein is CASSYGTASYEQYF. CDR3 bases: TGTGCCAGCAGCTACGGGACTGCTTCCTACGAGCAGTACTTC.

The chain has TRBV6-6 and TRBJ1-1; weak D call: TRBD1 (5 bases). The CDR3 is made up of 14 amino acids. Trimming pared 2 bases from V and 3 bases from J, leaving 10 bases between. The germline V gene has CDR1 MNHNY and CDR2 SVGAGI (reference sequence). The CDR3 spells CASSYGGGDTEAFF. The CDR3 DNA reads as TGTGCCAGCAGTTACGGTGGAGGGGACACTGAAGCTTTCTTT.

V gene TRBV28 combines with J gene TRBJ1-4; D remains unclear. The V gene's germline CDR1 is MDHEN and CDR2 SYDVKM. Trimming took 3 bases from V and 7 from J, leaving 6 bases between them. CDR3 length equals 12 residues. The CDR3 DNA sequence: TGTGCCAGCAGTTTTCGGGGTGAAAAACTGTTTTTT. Residues: CASSFRGEKLFF.

This chain links TRBV9 with TRBJ2-2; 7 nucleotides match TRBD1. Germline V CDR1 and CDR2: SGDLS, YYNGEE. Unmatched junction bases numbered 3, after V lost 0 bases and J lost 4 bases. The CDR3 contains 15 residues. Here the CDR3 reads CASSVGQGVTGELFF. The CDR3 nucleotides are TGTGCCAGCAGCGTAGGGCAGGGGGTCACCGGGGAGCTGTTTTTT.

The gene calls are TRBV4-1 and TRBJ2-3; 8 bases fit TRBD2. The CDR3 consists of 16 residues. V dropped 0 bases and J dropped 2; count of bases not matched to a gene: 4. Germline CDR1 reads MGHRA; CDR2 reads YSYEKL. CDR3 region: CASSQDSRGVTDTQYF. CDR3 nucleotides: TGCGCCAGCAGCCAAGACTCGCGGGGGGTCACAGATACGCAGTATTTT.

This clone has just a few counts. The V call is TRBV7-9, the J call TRBJ2-3; 9 nucleotides line up with TRBD1. The ends lost 3 bases at V and 1 base at J; junction bases unmatched: 14. This CDR3 comprises 19 residues. Germline-derived CDR1 and CDR2 are SEHNR and FQNEAQ (reference sequence). This CDR3 is CASSFLGQGPMRGTDTQYF. CDR3 bases: TGTGCCAGCAGCTTTCTGGGACAGGGACCAATGAGGGGCACAGATACGCAGTATTTT.

The rearrangement joins TRBV5-8 to TRBJ2-5, with 9 bases lining up with TRBD2. CDR1 and CDR2 (germline): SGHTS, YDEGEE. The CDR3 extends over 15 amino acids. The trim removed 2 bases at V and 1 base at J, leaving 3 bases unmatched. CDR3 sequence: CASSFEGLAQETQYF. CDR3 nucleotides: TGTGCCAGCAGCTTTGAGGGACTAGCCCAAGAGACCCAGTACTTC.

This clone was observed a few times. The CDR3 sequence is CATRSDSNYGYTF. CDR3 bases: TGTGCCACCAGAAGTGACAGTAACTATGGCTACACCTTC. The chain joins TRBV24-1 to TRBJ1-2, with a weak D call TRBD1 (5 bases). Germline lookup yields CDR1 KGHDR and CDR2 SFDVKD. The germline V and J ends were trimmed by 7 bases and 1 base, with 9 bases remaining between them. There are 13 residues in the CDR3.

This chain links TRBV2 with TRBJ2-1, with 10 bases aligning to TRBD2. Trimming removed 5 bases from V and 0 bases from J; junction bases left unmatched: 13. The CDR3 has 19 amino acids. Germline CDR1 and CDR2: SNHLY and FYNNEI. The CDR3 region has the DNA TGTGCCAGCAGTACCCAGAGGGATAGCGGGGGGCCCTCCTACAATGAGCAGTTCTTC. Amino acids: CASSTQRDSGGPSYNEQFF.

The chain has TRBV29-1 and TRBJ2-7, with 8 bases lining up with TRBD1. CDR1 SQVTM and CDR2 ANQGSEA come from the germline V gene. V lost 5 bases to trimming and J lost 6 bases; unmatched junction nucleotides: 9. The CDR3 contains 13 residues. CDR3 loop: CSVLRQGAGEQYF. In DNA, the CDR3 is TGCAGCGTTCTCCGTCAGGGGGCTGGCGAGCAGTACTTC.

This chain links TRBV28 with TRBJ1-1, with TRBD1 matching over 9 bases. The CDR3 contains 16 residues. Looked up from germline, CDR1 is MDHEN and CDR2 is SYDVKM. Unmatched junction bases numbered 12, after V lost 6 bases and J lost 4 bases. CDR3 sequence reads: CASSSPGTGLGTEAFF. CDR3 sequence (DNA): TGTGCCAGCAGCAGTCCCGGGACAGGGTTGGGCACTGAAGCTTTCTTT.

The chain carries TRBV28 and TRBJ2-7, with 8 bases fitting TRBD1. The ends lost 6 bases at V and 3 bases at J; junction bases unmatched: 7. CDR1 and CDR2 (germline): MDHEN, SYDVKM. CDR3 size: 14 residues. CDR3 DNA sequence: TGTGCCAGCAGGGGTACCGGACAGGGCTACGAGCAGTACTTC. Amino acids: CASRGTGQGYEQYF. Looking up the rest from reference TRBV28 and TRBJ2-7 gives the full variable domain: DVKVTQSSRYLVKRTGEKVFLECVQDMDHENMFWYRQDPGLGLRLIYFSYDVKMKEKGDIPEGYSVSREKKERFSLILESASTNQTSMYLCASRGTGQGYEQYFGPGTRLTVT.

Written as DNA, the CDR3 is TGCGCCAGCAGCCTGGTGGCGGGAGGGCCTTCAGATACGCAGTATTTT. Translation: CASSLVAGGPSDTQYF. This rearrangement joins TRBV4-3 to TRBJ2-3; 9 bases fit TRBD2. Germline V gene lookup returns CDR1 LGHNA and CDR2 YSLEER. The CDR3 runs 16 residues. V was pared by 4 bases and J by 4 bases, with 9 bases of the junction left unmatched.

The rearrangement links TRBV6-1 to TRBJ1-6, with TRBD1 matching 8 bases. The CDR3 contains 19 residues. The germline gives CDR1 MNHNS, CDR2 SASEGT. After removal of 3 bases from V and 3 bases from J, the junction contained 13 bases not matched to a gene. The CDR3 DNA reads as TGTGCCAGCAGTGACCCGACAGGGAGCAGGGGGCTCTATAATTCACCCCTCCACTTT. Amino acid sequence: CASSDPTGSRGLYNSPLHF.

V gene TRBV6-5 combines with J gene TRBJ1-2; 8 positions agree with TRBD1. CDR3 length: 15 amino acids. CDR1 MNHEY and CDR2 SVGAGI come from the germline V gene. Trimming took 2 bases from V and 4 from J; bases not matched to a gene: 6. The CDR3 bases are TGTGCCAGCAGTTACGGACAGGGTTATGGCTATGGCTACACCTTC. Encoded protein: CASSYGQGYGYGYTF.

V usage is TRBV11-2 and J usage is TRBJ2-3; 12 nucleotides match TRBD2. The CDR3 runs 16 residues. Germline values: CDR1 SGHAT, CDR2 FQNNGV. The junction had 7 bases not matched to a gene; V was cut back by 5 bases and J by 4 bases. DNA of the CDR3: TGTGCCAGCAGCCTGGTCCTAGCGGGAGGGCCAGATACGCAGTATTTT. Translating it yields CASSLVLAGGPDTQYF.

J is TRBJ1-1 and V is TRBV5-8; D ambiguous. In germline, CDR1 is SGHTS, CDR2 YDEGEE. The CDR3 spans 13 residues. Trimming cost V 2 bases and J 1 base, with 6 bases left between them. CDR3 sequence reads: CASSLKRNTEAFF. The CDR3 DNA is TGTGCCAGCAGCTTAAAGCGGAACACTGAAGCTTTCTTT.

The chain recombines TRBV7-3 with TRBJ2-3; 7 bases agree with TRBD1. The CDR3 length is 13 residues. CDR1 and CDR2 (germline): SGHTA, FQGTGA. V lost 1 base, J lost 12 bases, and 7 bases stayed unmatched. CDR3: CASSLRGGQEQYF. CDR3 coding DNA: TGTGCCAGCAGCTTAAGAGGGGGCCAGGAACAGTATTTT.

The chain links TRBV6-5 to TRBJ1-1; no firm D call. The CDR3 is made up of 14 amino acids. Germline-derived CDR1 and CDR2 are MNHEY and SVGAGI. V was cut by 5 bases and J by 2 bases, with 12 bases left in between. DNA for the CDR3: TGTGCCAGCAGTATCCAGTCCAAAAACACTGAAGCTTTCTTT. Protein: CASSIQSKNTEAFF.

The rearrangement joins TRBV21-1 to TRBJ2-1; whether TRBD1, the table's D call, matches the DNA was not checked. TRBV21-1 is an annotated pseudogene. The CDR3 extends over 13 amino acids. CDR3 coding DNA: TGTGCCAGCAGCTCCACAGATAGACATGAGCAGTTCTTC. As protein: CASSSTDRHEQFF.